The source of this T cell receptor beta chain is a study of untreated major depressive disorder. Whole-study findings and limits: The sequencing tests were limited to three preselected Vbeta families.

Controls lacked current or lifetime mood disorder and scored 5 or less on depressive symptoms. Each donor gave approximately 30 ml of EDTA blood. From thawed PBMCs, CD4+ T cells were purified by negative selection. Deletions cut 6 bases from V and 10 bases from J, with 12 bases between. Germline lookup yields CDR1 MDHEN and CDR2 SYDVKM. The CDR3 sequence is 11 residues long. For this clone: Antigen: not known.

Method: immunoSEQ multiplex PCR; TCRdb's copy keeps in-frame clones and lacks some. The sample lists 15,000 to 25,000 clones, more than 75% occurring once. This receptor was obtained from a woman aged 25 to 45 in good health. The V call is TRBV28, the J call TRBJ1-2; D is ambiguous. The source material was CD4+ T cells from PBMCs. In nucleotides, the CDR3 is TGTGCCAGCAGCCAGACATGGTTCTACACCTTC. Translating it yields CASSQTWFYTF.